Below are 18 T cell receptor beta chains sequenced from a single sample in a study of T cell responses to AZD1222 COVID-19 vaccine (TCRdb year 2021). The intended sense of this specimen's time point label: baseline before first vaccination. The treatment or condition label corresponds to: meningococcal conjugate vaccine given as trial control. The library was built by means of the immunoSEQ multiplex PCR assay. In its TCRdb copy, this immuneACCESS table keeps in-frame sequences only and misses some clones. Where compared with another copy, unresolved V genes explain less than half of these, and the others have no known cause. Here the sample has around 120,000 clones; 70% to 90% occur a single time. The top ten clonotypes cover roughly 3.8% of the sample. Source: peripheral blood, taken on day 0 of MenACWY control vaccination. The receptors come from an adult in good health.

The gene calls are TRBV27 and TRBJ2-7; no reliable D call. Germline assignment: CDR1 MNHEY and CDR2 SMNVEV (reference sequence). Trimming removed 5 bases at V and 0 bases at J, with 8 bases between. This CDR3 has 13 residues. CDR3 coding DNA: TGTGCCAGCAGTCACTCAGACTCCTACGAGCAGTACTTC. It translates to CASSHSDSYEQYF.

This chain connects TRBV4-3 to TRBJ2-1; TRBD2 matches 10 bases. J gave up 9 bases and V 1 base, and 12 bases lay outside the gene matches. This CDR3 is 17 amino acids long. Per the germline V gene, CDR1 is LGHNA and CDR2 is YSLEER. The CDR3 reads CASSQAFSGGASSEQFF. The CDR3 DNA sequence: TGCGCCAGCAGCCAAGCCTTCAGCGGGGGGGCCAGTAGTGAGCAGTTCTTC.

This clone was detected only once. The chain combines TRBV27 with TRBJ1-1; tentative D call: TRBD1 (5 bases). The CDR3 totals 14 residues. Per the germline V gene, CDR1 is MNHEY and CDR2 is SMNVEV (reference sequence). Between the trimmed V and J ends, which lost 2 bases and 7 bases, there was a span of 14 bases. In DNA, the CDR3 is TGTGCCAGCAGTTTAGGCGGGACTGAGGATGAAGCTTTCTTT. This gives the protein CASSLGGTEDEAFF.

This clone was detected only a few times. The chain combines TRBV4-3 with TRBJ1-1; 9 nucleotides line up with TRBD1. The CDR3 covers 16 residues. From germline, CDR1 is LGHNA and CDR2 YSLEER. V shed 1 base, J shed 4 bases, and the junction held 7 bases outside the gene matches. The DNA for the CDR3 is TGCGCCAGCAGCCAAGGAACGACAGGGGGAGGCACTGAAGCTTTCTTT. Translated: CASSQGTTGGGTEAFF.

The J gene is TRBJ2-3, the V gene TRBV2; 11 bases align to TRBD2. Germline V gives CDR1 SNHLY, CDR2 FYNNEI. The CDR3 contains 15 residues. V lost 10 bases, J lost 1 base, and 7 bases stayed unmatched. The CDR3: CATTLGLAGTDTQYF. CDR3 bases: TGTGCCACAACACTGGGACTAGCGGGCACAGATACGCAGTATTTT. The full variable domain, in which reference TRBV2 and TRBJ2-3 provide the parts outside the CDR3, is EPEVTQTPSHQVTQMGQEVILRCVPISNHLYFYWYRQILGQKVEFLVSFYNNEISEKSEIFDDQFSVERPDGSNFTLKIRSTKLEDSAMYFCATTLGLAGTDTQYFGPGTRLTVL.

This chain joins TRBV2 and TRBJ1-2, with D perhaps matching TRBD1 (5 bases). The V end lost 3 bases, the J end lost 3 bases, and 17 bases lay between the germline ends. This CDR3 has 16 amino acids. Per germline, CDR1 SNHLY and CDR2 FYNNEI. CDR3 region: CASSELGVMGYYGYTF. For the CDR3, the DNA is TGTGCCAGCAGTGAGTTAGGGGTGATGGGGTACTATGGCTACACCTTC.

The chain is built from TRBV6-1 and TRBJ1-5; 9 bases are shared with TRBD1. V shed 2 bases, J shed 2 bases, and the junction held 4 bases outside the gene matches. Germline assignment: CDR1 MNHNS and CDR2 SASEGT. CDR3 length equals 16 residues. CDR3 residues: CASSELGQGGNQPQHF. The CDR3 DNA sequence: TGTGCCAGCAGTGAATTGGGACAGGGCGGCAATCAGCCCCAGCATTTT.

The CDR3 DNA is TGTGCCAGCCGAACTAGCGGGGACTTCTACAATGAGCAGTTCTTC. Translating gives CASRTSGDFYNEQFF. The rearrangement uses TRBV21-1 and TRBJ2-1; the table gives TRBD2 as D, unverified against the DNA. TRBV21-1 is a pseudogene locus. CDR3 length: 15 residues.

The V and J genes are TRBV7-2 and TRBJ2-1; D call uncertain. V dropped 1 base and J dropped 8 bases, with 9 bases sitting between them. Looked up from germline, CDR1 is SGHTA and CDR2 is FQGNSA. The CDR3 is 13 amino acids. CDR3: CASSLGRGDEQFF. CDR3 DNA: TGTGCCAGCAGCTTAGGCAGAGGTGATGAGCAGTTCTTC.

This chain uses TRBV2 with TRBJ2-2; the match to TRBD2 covers 7 bases. The CDR3 is 14 residues long. With V trimmed by 6 bases and J by 7 bases, 8 bases remained unmatched. CDR1 and CDR2 from the germline V gene are SNHLY and FYNNEI. The CDR3 bases are TGTGCCAGCAGGCTGACTAGCTTGGGCGGGGAGCTGTTTTTT. Translation: CASRLTSLGGELFF.

The chain recombines TRBV7-2 with TRBJ1-3; no firm D call. This CDR3 region has 15 residues. Germline CDR1 SGHTA, CDR2 FQGNSA. The ends were cut back, 5 bases at V and 0 bases at J, with 11 bases in the middle. CDR3 sequence reads: CASSNRRNSGNTIYF. In DNA, the CDR3 is TGTGCCAGCAGCAACCGACGGAACTCTGGAAACACCATATATTTT.

CDR3 residues: CASSQDPTGLSGNTIYF. The CDR3 nucleotides are TGTGCCAGCAGCCAAGACCCTACAGGCCTCTCTGGAAACACCATATATTTT. This chain uses TRBV3-1 (or the pseudogene TRBV3-2) with TRBJ1-3; weak D call: TRBD1 (5 bases). This CDR3 has 17 amino acids. The germline V gene encodes CDR1 LGHDT and CDR2 YNNKEL (reference sequence). V lost 0 bases and J lost 0, with 12 bases in between.

The chain carries TRBV6-5 and TRBJ1-5; TRBD1 matches at 9 bases. V was clipped by 6 bases and J by 5 bases; unmatched bases: 8. The CDR3 totals 15 residues. Germline V gene data show CDR1 as MNHEY and CDR2 as SVGAGI. As DNA, the CDR3 is TGTGCCAGCAGCGCCACAGGGGGCGCAGATCAGCCCCAGCATTTT. This translates into CASSATGGADQPQHF.

This CDR3 reads CASSRQRYYSYEQYF. The CDR3 nucleotides are TGTGCCAGCAGTCGACAGCGATACTACTCCTACGAGCAGTACTTC. This chain uses TRBV6-6 with TRBJ2-7; D may be TRBD1 (5 bases). V was cut by 5 bases and J by 0 bases, with 14 bases left in between. Germline V gene lookup returns CDR1 MNHNY and CDR2 SVGAGI (reference sequence). CDR3 length equals 15 residues.

The chain uses TRBV9 and TRBJ1-1; D is possibly TRBD1 (5 bases). The germline gives CDR1 SGDLS, CDR2 YYNGEE. The CDR3 loop spans 13 amino acids. Trimming pared 0 bases from V and 7 bases from J, leaving 10 bases between. CDR3 bases: TGTGCCAGCAGCGTAGTTTCGAGGGGTGAAGCTTTCTTT. Translation gives CASSVVSRGEAFF. Variable domain in full (rest from reference TRBV9 and TRBJ1-1): DSGVTQTPKHLITATGQRVTLRCSPRSGDLSVYWYQQSLDQGLQFLIQYYNGEERAKGNILERFSAQQFPDLHSELNLSSLELGDSALYFCASSVVSRGEAFFGQGTRLTVV.

The chain joins TRBV28 to TRBJ1-1; D is unclear. Germline loops: CDR1 MDHEN, CDR2 SYDVKM. The V and J ends lost 7 bases and 7 bases respectively, with 16 bases between them. This CDR3 region has 13 residues. Written as DNA, the CDR3 is TGTGCCAGCACCCTTGACACCAGTGGTGAAGCTTTCTTT. Protein product: CASTLDTSGEAFF.

This chain connects TRBV4-3 to TRBJ2-5, with D perhaps matching TRBD2 (7 bases). The germline V gene encodes CDR1 LGHNA and CDR2 YSLEER. This CDR3 region has 17 residues. The V gene lost 1 base and the J gene lost 2 bases, with 17 bases spanning the gap. The chain's CDR3 is CASSQVSPGGGQETQYF. The DNA of the CDR3 is TGCGCCAGCAGCCAAGTATCTCCGGGGGGCGGACAAGAGACCCAGTACTTC.

This clone was seen only once. This CDR3 reads CASSLGQGFADTQYF. DNA of the CDR3: TGTGCCAGCAGTTTGGGACAGGGCTTTGCAGATACGCAGTATTTT. The V gene is TRBV6-2 or TRBV6-3, the J gene TRBJ2-3; 9 nucleotides align to TRBD1. There are 15 residues in the CDR3. The V gene end was trimmed by 4 bases and the J gene end by 4 bases; junction bases not matched to a gene: 6. Germline loops: CDR1 MNHEY, CDR2 SVGEGT.